This TCR beta chain was identified in a study of blood T cell repertoires in COVID-19. Generated by immunoSEQ multiplex PCR, the TCRdb table keeps only in-frame clones and is missing some. The data show approximately 230,000 clones, roughly four fifths seen once. The CDR3 consists of 12 residues. Germline-derived CDR1 and CDR2 are SQVTM and ANQGSEA. Trimming left V 6 bases short and J 4 bases short, with 12 bases between. Input material: PBMCs or T cells enriched from blood (not recorded which). The gene calls are TRBV29-1 and TRBJ1-2; D may be TRBD1 (6 bases). The TCR originated in a man between 35 and 55 years old who had recovered from COVID-19. CDR3 DNA: TGCAGCGTCCCGGACAGAGTCTATGGCTACACCTTC. It yields the protein CSVPDRVYGYTF.